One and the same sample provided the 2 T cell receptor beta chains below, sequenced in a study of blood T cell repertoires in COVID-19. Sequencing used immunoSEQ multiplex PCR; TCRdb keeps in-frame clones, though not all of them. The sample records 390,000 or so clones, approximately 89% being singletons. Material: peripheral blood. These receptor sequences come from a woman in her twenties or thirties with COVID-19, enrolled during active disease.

The CDR3 spells CASSLTSGPGPDTQYF. CDR3 in DNA: TGTGCCAGCAGCTTGACTAGCGGCCCTGGGCCAGATACGCAGTATTTT. The J gene is TRBJ2-3, the V gene TRBV7-2; TRBD2 matches at 9 bases. This CDR3 is 16 amino acids long. The V gene end was trimmed by 3 bases and the J gene end by 4 bases; junction bases not matched to a gene: 8. CDR1 SGHTA and CDR2 FQGNSA come from the germline V gene.

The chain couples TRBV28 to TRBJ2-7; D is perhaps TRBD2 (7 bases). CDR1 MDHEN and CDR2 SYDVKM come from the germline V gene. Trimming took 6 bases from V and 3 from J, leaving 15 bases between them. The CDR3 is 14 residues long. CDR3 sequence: CASSPTGGSYEQYF. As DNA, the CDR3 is TGTGCCAGCAGCCCGACGGGGGGCAGCTACGAGCAGTACTTC. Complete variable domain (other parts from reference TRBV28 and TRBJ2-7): DVKVTQSSRYLVKRTGEKVFLECVQDMDHENMFWYRQDPGLGLRLIYFSYDVKMKEKGDIPEGYSVSREKKERFSLILESASTNQTSMYLCASSPTGGSYEQYFGPGTRLTVT.